The 25 T cell receptor beta chains given below trace back to one sample, sequenced in a study of siplizumab effects on memory and regulatory T cells. The method was immunoSEQ multiplex PCR; TCRdb's version includes in-frame clones alone and lacks a portion of them. This table has around 100,000 clones, 85% to 95% appearing once. Sequencing was done on a sample of non-Treg CD4+ T cells sorted from blood. The receptors were sampled from a human donor in good health.

The chain combines TRBV2 with TRBJ2-4; no reliable D call. Trimming pared 8 bases from V and 9 bases from J, leaving 14 bases between. Germline CDR1 and CDR2: SNHLY and FYNNEI. This CDR3 has 12 amino acids. CDR3 DNA: TGTGCCAGCGATCTAGTCACGGGCATTCAGTACTTC. This sequence encodes CASDLVTGIQYF.

V and J are TRBV28 and TRBJ1-1; TRBD1 matches 9 bases. Germline assignment: CDR1 MDHEN and CDR2 SYDVKM. V lost 5 bases to trimming and J lost 0 bases; unmatched junction nucleotides: 10. The CDR3 is 17 amino acids. CDR3 loop: CASSTGTGFDMNTEAFF. CDR3 in DNA: TGTGCCAGCAGTACCGGGACAGGGTTCGACATGAACACTGAAGCTTTCTTT.

The chain employs TRBV6-6 and TRBJ2-2; D remains unclear. The CDR3 runs 13 residues. The V and J ends lost 4 bases and 6 bases respectively, with 9 bases between them. The germline V gene has CDR1 MNHNY and CDR2 SVGAGI (reference sequence). The CDR3 loop is CASSSEYAGELFF. The CDR3, as DNA: TGTGCCAGCAGTTCGGAATACGCCGGGGAGCTGTTTTTT.

The rearrangement joins TRBV5-1 to TRBJ2-5; D is undetermined. The CDR3 is 14 amino acids. Trimming left V 2 bases short and J 5 bases short, with 13 bases between. Germline loops: CDR1 SGHRS, CDR2 YFSETQ. The CDR3: CASSLPSLDETQYF. The CDR3, as DNA: TGCGCCAGCAGCTTACCTAGTCTGGACGAGACCCAGTACTTC.

This chain uses TRBV5-6 with TRBJ2-1, with TRBD1 as a possible D gene (6 bases). The CDR3 length is 16 residues. Germline V gene sequence: CDR1 SGHDT, CDR2 YYEEEE. Trimming took 0 bases from V and 5 from J, leaving 15 bases between them. CDR3 protein: CASSLVGAGQNNEQFF. The CDR3 DNA reads as TGTGCCAGCAGCTTGGTGGGGGCAGGGCAAAACAATGAGCAGTTCTTC. The full variable domain, in which reference TRBV5-6 and TRBJ2-1 provide the parts outside the CDR3, is DAGVTQSPTHLIKTRGQQVTLRCSPKSGHDTVSWYQQALGQGPQFIFQYYEEEERQRGNFPDRFSGHQFPNYSSELNVNALLLGDSALYLCASSLVGAGQNNEQFFGPGTRLTVL.

V gene TRBV7-9 combines with J gene TRBJ2-5, with a tentative D call TRBD2 (5 bases). Per the germline V gene, CDR1 is SEHNR and CDR2 is FQNEAQ (reference sequence). V lost 5 bases and J lost 5, with 21 bases in between. This CDR3 is 16 amino acids long. The CDR3 sequence is CASSPPGFRGLETQYF. As DNA, the CDR3 is TGTGCCAGCAGCCCACCCGGTTTCCGGGGTTTGGAGACCCAGTACTTC.

The genes are TRBV2 and TRBJ2-2; 7 nucleotides align to TRBD1. The CDR3 has 15 amino acids. CDR1 is SNHLY, CDR2 FYNNEI, per germline. V lost 7 bases, J lost 4 bases, and 9 bases stayed unmatched. CDR3 loop: CASMVETGSTGELFF. Here the CDR3 DNA reads TGTGCCAGCATGGTCGAGACAGGGAGCACCGGGGAGCTGTTTTTT.

This clone was picked up a small number of times. The CDR3 DNA reads as TGCGCCAGCAGCGTGACAGGGGGAGGGGCCTACGAGCAGTACTTC. This codes for CASSVTGGGAYEQYF. The chain combines TRBV5-1 with TRBJ2-7; TRBD1 aligns across 9 bases. The germline CDR1 and CDR2 sequences are SGHRS and YFSETQ. CDR3 length: 15 amino acids. V lost 4 bases, J lost 2 bases, and 7 bases stayed unmatched.

The chain is built from TRBV6-5 and TRBJ1-2; no clear D. This CDR3 contains 13 residues. From germline, CDR1 is MNHEY and CDR2 SVGAGI. V was cut by 5 bases and J by 2 bases, with 9 bases left in between. CDR3 nucleotide sequence: TGTGCCAGCAGTCCGACAATAAACTATGGCTACACCTTC. The encoded protein is CASSPTINYGYTF.

This clone was counted a single time. The chain employs TRBV6-6 and TRBJ2-7; TRBD2 matches 16 bases. Per germline, CDR1 MNHNY and CDR2 SVGAGI (reference sequence). The CDR3 sequence is 15 residues long. The V and J ends lost 5 bases and 11 bases, in that order; junction bases with no gene match: 9. CDR3 residues: CASSRAGTSGRAEYF. The CDR3 DNA is TGTGCCAGCAGTCGGGCCGGGACTAGCGGGAGGGCCGAGTACTTC.

V and J are TRBV18 and TRBJ2-7; TRBD2 is a possible D gene (6 bases). The CDR3 has 14 residues. V lost 6 bases to trimming and J lost 5 bases, with 17 bases between them. The V gene's germline CDR1 is KGHSH and CDR2 LQKENI. The CDR3 protein is CASSPEEGNHEQYF. For the CDR3, the DNA is TGTGCCAGCTCCCCGGAGGAGGGGAACCACGAGCAGTACTTC. The full variable domain, rest sourced from reference TRBV18 and TRBJ2-7, is NAGVMQNPRHLVRRRGQEARLRCSPMKGHSHVYWYRQLPEEGLKFMVYLQKENIIDESGMPKERFSAEFPKEGPSILRIQQVVRGDSAAYFCASSPEEGNHEQYFGPGTRLTVT.

V and J are TRBV28 and TRBJ2-5, with D possibly being TRBD2 (5 bases). The CDR3 is made up of 14 amino acids. Trimming took off 6 bases at V and 13 bases at J, with 24 bases between the two ends. The germline V gene has CDR1 MDHEN and CDR2 SYDVKM. DNA of the CDR3: TGTGCCAGCAGCAACGGAGGTGGGTCGCGCGGCCTGTACTTC. Encoded protein: CASSNGGGSRGLYF.

This rearrangement joins TRBV30 to TRBJ1-2; no clear D gene. V dropped 0 bases and J dropped 7 bases, with 15 bases sitting between them. This CDR3 region has 14 residues. Germline V gene sequence: CDR1 GTSNPN, CDR2 SVGIG (reference sequence). The CDR3 nucleotides read TGTGCCTGGAGTGTACAAACGGACGGGCGTGGCTACACCTTC. Protein: CAWSVQTDGRGYTF.

This clone came up once. V and J are TRBV27 and TRBJ2-7; TRBD1 agrees at 7 bases. This CDR3 region has 13 residues. V dropped 5 bases and J dropped 3; count of bases not matched to a gene: 4. Per germline, CDR1 MNHEY and CDR2 SMNVEV (reference sequence). The CDR3 region has the DNA TGTGCCAGCAGTAAGGGGACAGACTACGAGCAGTACTTC. This gives the protein CASSKGTDYEQYF.

V gene TRBV5-4 combines with J gene TRBJ1-2; a possible D gene is TRBD1 (6 bases). There are 15 residues in the CDR3. Germline assignment: CDR1 SGHNT and CDR2 YYREEE (reference sequence). Trimming took off 0 bases at V and 2 bases at J, with 11 bases between the two ends. CDR3 protein: CASSLDPTGNYGYTF. CDR3 bases: TGTGCCAGCAGCTTGGACCCGACAGGAAACTATGGCTACACCTTC.

The chain combines TRBV5-6 with TRBJ2-7, with a weak D call TRBD1 (6 bases). Germline loops: CDR1 SGHDT, CDR2 YYEEEE. The CDR3 extends over 14 amino acids. Deletions cut 7 bases from V and 1 base from J, with 15 bases between. CDR3 sequence (DNA): TGTGCCAGCCCCAGGGGTCGACGGTCCTACGAGCAGTACTTC. This gives the protein CASPRGRRSYEQYF.

The table lists this clone with a count of one. The chain combines TRBV11-2 with TRBJ2-7; possibly TRBD1 for D (6 bases). V was clipped by 1 base and J by 3 bases, with 10 bases between them. Germline-derived CDR1 and CDR2 are SGHAT and FQNNGV. CDR3 length: 14 amino acids. The CDR3 protein is CASSLAPRGYEQYF. The CDR3 bases are TGTGCCAGCAGCTTAGCGCCCAGGGGCTACGAGCAGTACTTC.

This clone appeared a single time. The chain joins TRBV27 to TRBJ2-3, with D perhaps matching TRBD2 (6 bases). The ends were cut back, 3 bases at V and 2 bases at J, with 12 bases in the middle. The CDR3 totals 15 residues. Germline lookup yields CDR1 MNHEY and CDR2 SMNVEV (reference sequence). CDR3 residues: CASSLVGGYTDTQYF. The CDR3 nucleotides are TGTGCCAGCAGTTTGGTGGGAGGCTACACAGATACGCAGTATTTT.

The gene calls are TRBV13 and TRBJ1-3, with 7 bases identical to TRBD1. This CDR3 region has 16 residues. Per the germline V gene, CDR1 is PRHDT and CDR2 is FYEKMQ (reference sequence). With 2 bases clipped from V and 2 bases from J, the junction kept 6 bases outside the gene matches. The chain's CDR3 is CASSLPRTGAGNTIYF. The CDR3 coding sequence is TGTGCCAGCAGCTTACCCCGGACAGGCGCTGGAAACACCATATATTTT.

V and J are TRBV18 and TRBJ2-7, with D perhaps TRBD1 or TRBD2 (5 bases each). The germline V and J ends were trimmed by 1 base and 3 bases, with 7 bases remaining between them. Germline assignment: CDR1 KGHSH and CDR2 LQKENI. CDR3 length: 13 amino acids. CDR3 in DNA: TGTGCCAGCTCACCACTGGGGGACTACGAGCAGTACTTC. It translates to CASSPLGDYEQYF.

The chain joins TRBV5-1 to TRBJ1-1, with 7 bases lining up with TRBD1. The CDR3 has 14 residues. Germline V gene lookup returns CDR1 SGHRS and CDR2 YFSETQ. V gave up 3 bases and J gave up 2 bases; unmatched junction bases: 4. CDR3 amino acids: CASSWTGENTEAFF. As DNA, the CDR3 is TGCGCCAGCAGCTGGACAGGTGAAAACACTGAAGCTTTCTTT.

The chain uses TRBV7-2 and TRBJ2-7, with D perhaps being TRBD1 or TRBD2 (5 bases each). Germline CDR1 reads SGHTA; CDR2 reads FQGNSA. With 2 bases removed from V and 5 bases from J, the gap between germline ends came to 13 bases. The CDR3 spans 14 residues. CDR3: CASSLNTRGHEQYF. For the CDR3, the DNA is TGTGCCAGCAGCTTAAACACTAGGGGCCACGAGCAGTACTTC.

The J gene is TRBJ2-2, the V gene TRBV19; D may be TRBD2 (7 bases). Germline V CDR1 and CDR2: LNHDA, SQIVND (reference sequence). The CDR3 contains 14 residues. With 9 bases removed from V and 4 bases from J, the gap between germline ends came to 15 bases. The DNA for the CDR3 is TGTGCCAGCAAGGGGGGCGGGAGCACCGGGGAGCTGTTTTTT. Its protein is CASKGGGSTGELFF.

This clone was picked up one time. The V and J genes are TRBV2 and TRBJ2-1; D gene unclear. V dropped 7 bases and J dropped 8 bases, with 24 bases sitting between them. The CDR3 extends over 16 amino acids. Germline assignment: CDR1 SNHLY and CDR2 FYNNEI. The CDR3 here is CASMDLGFGRVDEQFF. In nucleotides, the CDR3 is TGTGCCAGCATGGATTTGGGCTTCGGTAGGGTGGATGAGCAGTTCTTC.

This sequence joins TRBV6-1 and TRBJ2-1, with 11 bases matching TRBD2. This CDR3 contains 17 residues. With V trimmed by 2 bases and J by 7 bases, 10 bases remained unmatched. Germline assignment: CDR1 MNHNS and CDR2 SASEGT. The CDR3 DNA reads TGTGCCAGCAGTGAAATGGCTAGCGGGAGGTTTAAAAATGAGCAGTTCTTC. This codes for CASSEMASGRFKNEQFF.